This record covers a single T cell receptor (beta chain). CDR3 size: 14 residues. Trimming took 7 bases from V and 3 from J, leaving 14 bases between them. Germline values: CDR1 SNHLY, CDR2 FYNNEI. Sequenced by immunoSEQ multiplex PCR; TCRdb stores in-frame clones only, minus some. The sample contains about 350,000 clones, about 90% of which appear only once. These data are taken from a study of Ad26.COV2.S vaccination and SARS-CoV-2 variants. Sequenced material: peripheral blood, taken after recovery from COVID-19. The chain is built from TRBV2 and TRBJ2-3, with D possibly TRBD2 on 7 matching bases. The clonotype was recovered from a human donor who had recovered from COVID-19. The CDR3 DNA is TGTGCCAGCATAGGCGGGGGCGGGACAGATACGCAGTATTTT. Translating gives CASIGGGGTDTQYF.